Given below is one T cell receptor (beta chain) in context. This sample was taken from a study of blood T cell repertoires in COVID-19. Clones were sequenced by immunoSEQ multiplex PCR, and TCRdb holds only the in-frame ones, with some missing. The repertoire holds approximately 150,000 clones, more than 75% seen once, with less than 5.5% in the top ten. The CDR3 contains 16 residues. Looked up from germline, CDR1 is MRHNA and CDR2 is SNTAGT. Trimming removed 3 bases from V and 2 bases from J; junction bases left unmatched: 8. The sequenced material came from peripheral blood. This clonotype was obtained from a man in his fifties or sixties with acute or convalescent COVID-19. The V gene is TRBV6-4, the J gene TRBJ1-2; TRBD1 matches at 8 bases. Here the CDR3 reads CASSDTRTGINYGYTF. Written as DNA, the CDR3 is TGTGCCAGCAGTGATACGAGGACAGGGATAAACTATGGCTACACCTTC.